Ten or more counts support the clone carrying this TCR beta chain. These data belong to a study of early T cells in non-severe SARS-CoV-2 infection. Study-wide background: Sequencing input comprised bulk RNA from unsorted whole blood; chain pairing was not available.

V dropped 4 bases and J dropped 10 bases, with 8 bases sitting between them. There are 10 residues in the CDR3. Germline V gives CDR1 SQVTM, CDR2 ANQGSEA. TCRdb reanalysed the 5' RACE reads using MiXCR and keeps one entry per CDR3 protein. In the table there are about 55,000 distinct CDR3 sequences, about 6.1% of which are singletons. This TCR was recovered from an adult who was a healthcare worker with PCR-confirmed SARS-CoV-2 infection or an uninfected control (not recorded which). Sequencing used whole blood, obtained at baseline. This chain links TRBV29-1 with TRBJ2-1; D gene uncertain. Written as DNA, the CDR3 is TGCAGCGTTGGAGTTCGGGAGCAGTTCTTC. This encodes CSVGVREQFF.